Shown below are 10 T cell receptor beta chains from a single sample sequenced in a study of blood T cells in healthy people across ages. Together with a sample-barcoded 5' primer, a J-beta primer mix was included in a second PCR lasting roughly 6 to 12 cycles. TCRdb processed the 5' RACE reads anew with MiXCR; each CDR3 protein has one entry. The sample consists of around 1.5 million distinct CDR3 sequences, roughly 40% of them appearing once. Material for sequencing was blood. The receptors derive from a woman in her late teens or twenties in good health.

V gene TRBV2 combines with J gene TRBJ1-5; D is undetermined. Germline CDR1 SNHLY, CDR2 FYNNEI. Trimming stripped 6 bases from V and 0 bases from J, with 12 bases between. The CDR3 totals 15 residues. CDR3 loop: CASRGQRNSNQPQHF. The CDR3 DNA reads TGTGCCAGCAGGGGCCAACGCAATAGCAATCAGCCCCAGCATTTT.

The V and J genes are TRBV5-1 and TRBJ2-2; D not resolved. The CDR3 covers 15 residues. Germline V lookup: CDR1 SGHRS, CDR2 YFSETQ. Trimming removed 0 bases from V and 5 bases from J, with 11 bases in between. CDR3 bases: TGCGCCAGCAGCTTGGTGCCTGAAGCAACCGGGGAGCTGTTTTTT. Amino acid sequence: CASSLVPEATGELFF.

In its sample, this clonotype was seen a few times. The chain is built from TRBV6-6 and TRBJ2-1; D is possibly TRBD2 (6 bases). Germline CDR1 and CDR2: MNHNY and SVGAGI (reference sequence). V lost 4 bases to trimming and J lost 0 bases, with 13 bases between them. The CDR3 is made up of 16 amino acids. CDR3 DNA: TGTGCCAGCAGTTCCTCGGGGAGGAACTCCTACAATGAGCAGTTCTTC. The encoded protein is CASSSSGRNSYNEQFF.

This clonotype was seen a few times. The chain employs TRBV14 and TRBJ2-7; the D is unclear. V was shortened by 1 base and J by 5 bases, with 12 bases between the two germline ends. Germline lookup yields CDR1 SGHDN and CDR2 FVKESK. This CDR3 spans 14 amino acids. CDR3 nucleotide sequence: TGTGCCAGCAGCCAAGGTTTCTTGGGAAACGAGCAGTACTTC. Amino acids: CASSQGFLGNEQYF.

In regard to this clonotype: The junction departs from the called germline gene at one end, perhaps through a read error. The rearrangement links TRBV10-2 to TRBJ2-3, with D uncertain. From germline, CDR1 is WSHSY and CDR2 SAAADI. CDR3 size: 16 residues. The CDR3 here is CASSYGQATTTDTQYF. The CDR3 DNA follows: TGTGCCAGCAGTTACGGGCAGGCAACTACCACAGATACGCAGTATTTT.

This clonotype was seen more than once but under ten times. The chain has TRBV6-2 or TRBV6-3 and TRBJ2-7, with D possibly being TRBD1 (5 bases). The germline gives CDR1 MNHEY, CDR2 SVGEGT. The ends were cut back, 0 bases at V and 0 bases at J, with 18 bases in the middle. CDR3 length: 18 amino acids. The CDR3 DNA follows: TGTGCCAGCAGTTACTCGACGGTTGGTGGGGCCAGCTCCTACGAGCAGTACTTC. Translation: CASSYSTVGGASSYEQYF.

This chain joins TRBV20-1 and TRBJ1-2; 7 bases align to TRBD1. CDR1 and CDR2 from the germline V gene are DFQATT and SNEGSKA (reference sequence). The ends lost 5 bases at V and 4 bases at J; junction bases unmatched: 10. The CDR3 has 14 amino acids. The CDR3 region is CSARGRGQSYGYTF. The CDR3, as DNA: TGCAGTGCTCGGGGGAGGGGACAGAGCTATGGCTACACCTTC.

The CDR3 nucleotides read TGCAGTGCTCGGGGCGGGGGGGATTTCGTGTTTACGCAGTATTTT. Encoded protein: CSARGGGDFVFTQYF. The chain combines TRBV20-1 with TRBJ2-3, with 9 bases that match TRBD2. There are 15 residues in the CDR3. Germline loops: CDR1 DFQATT, CDR2 SNEGSKA (reference sequence). V gave up 5 bases and J gave up 8 bases; unmatched junction bases: 14.

This chain joins TRBV28 and TRBJ1-2, with no clear D. Trimming cost V 5 bases and J 5 bases, with 12 bases left between them. Germline lookup yields CDR1 MDHEN and CDR2 SYDVKM. CDR3 length: 13 amino acids. The CDR3, as DNA: TGTGCCAGCAGTGCTCGTGGGGTGTATGGCTACACCTTC. Its protein product is CASSARGVYGYTF.

This sequence joins TRBV24-1 and TRBJ1-4; D is undetermined. The CDR3 runs 15 residues. Trimming cost V 3 bases and J 2 bases, with 9 bases left between them. Germline CDR1 is KGHDR and CDR2 is SFDVKD. In nucleotides, the CDR3 is TGTGCCACCAGTGATAGGACGGGCACTAATGAAAAACTGTTTTTT. This translates into CATSDRTGTNEKLFF.